A single count supports the clone carrying this T cell receptor (beta chain). No antigen is known for it. Produced via immunoSEQ multiplex PCR; TCRdb's table is partial and in-frame only. The data hold several hundred clones, with around 90% observed a single time. The V and J ends lost 5 bases and 0 bases respectively, with 8 bases between them. From germline, CDR1 is SEHNR and CDR2 FQNEAQ (reference sequence). The CDR3 spans 15 residues. The data stem from a study of chemoradiotherapy in HPV16-positive cancers. Study-level findings and limits: Candidate HPV-specific clones and E7-related TCR motifs grew in tumor during treatment.

The sequence was collected from a human donor with HPV-associated anogenital cancer. Source: tumor tissue, taken from a patient who underwent chemoradiotherapy. This chain joins TRBV7-9 and TRBJ2-6; D might be TRBD1 (5 bases). CDR3 sequence (DNA): TGTGCCAGCAGCCTAGGGGACTCTGGGGCCAACGTCCTGACTTTC. This codes for CASSLGDSGANVLTF.